The 20 T cell receptor beta chains below were found in one sample sequenced in a study of blood T cell repertoires in COVID-19. Assay used: immunoSEQ multiplex PCR; TCRdb lists only in-frame clones, some missing. The data contain a few hundred thousand clones, approximately 80% of them seen just once; the ten biggest clones take up roughly a tenth. The specimen sequenced was peripheral blood. These receptors came from an elderly woman with COVID-19, enrolled during active disease.

The rearrangement joins TRBV19 to TRBJ1-2; 8 bases map to TRBD1. J lost 4 bases, V lost 3 bases, and 16 bases had no gene match. From germline, CDR1 is LNHDA and CDR2 SQIVND (reference sequence). The CDR3 covers 18 residues. The CDR3: CASSISLDRVASGYGYTF. The CDR3 DNA follows: TGTGCCAGTAGTATTTCCTTGGACAGGGTCGCCTCGGGCTATGGCTACACCTTC.

This clone was seen only once. V and J are TRBV28 and TRBJ1-3, with no clear D. Per germline, CDR1 MDHEN and CDR2 SYDVKM. Trimming stripped 7 bases from V and 9 bases from J, with 16 bases between. The CDR3 is 13 amino acids. The CDR3 sequence: CASTNPATVTIYF. CDR3 bases: TGTGCCAGCACCAATCCCGCCACGGTCACCATATATTTT.

V usage is TRBV4-1 and J usage is TRBJ1-3; TRBD1 aligns across 7 bases. The CDR3 has 16 amino acids. Germline V gene sequence: CDR1 MGHRA, CDR2 YSYEKL. Trimming cost V 1 base and J 1 base; bases outside gene matches: 4. Written as DNA, the CDR3 is TGCGCCAGCAGCCAAGCAGGGGGGAGGTCTGGAAACACCATATATTTT. Translated, it gives CASSQAGGRSGNTIYF.

This chain joins TRBV19 and TRBJ1-2, with 10 nucleotides matching TRBD1. Germline V gene lookup returns CDR1 LNHDA and CDR2 SQIVND (reference sequence). The CDR3 spans 17 residues. V gave up 5 bases and J gave up 4 bases; unmatched junction bases: 13. The CDR3 nucleotides are TGTGCCAGTAGTTTAGGCACCCGGGACAGGGGCCCCTATGGCTACACCTTC. It yields the protein CASSLGTRDRGPYGYTF.

The rearrangement uses TRBV11-2 and TRBJ2-1; tentative D call: TRBD1 (6 bases). The CDR3 covers 12 residues. Germline V lookup: CDR1 SGHAT, CDR2 FQNNGV. V shed 1 base and J shed 10 bases, with 8 bases lying between them. In DNA form, the CDR3 reads TGTGCCAGCAGCTTAGTGGGGACAGAGCAGTTCTTC. This encodes CASSLVGTEQFF.

This clone was observed once. The rearrangement uses TRBV3-1 (or the pseudogene TRBV3-2) and TRBJ1-1; D not resolved. Trimming pared 2 bases from V and 2 bases from J, leaving 6 bases between. There are 13 residues in the CDR3. Germline V gives CDR1 LGHDT, CDR2 YNNKEL (reference sequence). CDR3 sequence (DNA): TGTGCCAGCAGCCAACATAGCAACACTGAAGCTTTCTTT. Translation gives CASSQHSNTEAFF.

In its sample, this clone was seen once. The V and J genes are TRBV19 and TRBJ2-7, with 7 nucleotides matching TRBD1. The CDR3 has 13 amino acids. The V gene end was trimmed by 4 bases and the J gene end by 2 bases; junction bases not matched to a gene: 2. Per the germline V gene, CDR1 is LNHDA and CDR2 is SQIVND (reference sequence). DNA for the CDR3: TGTGCCAGTAGTAAGACAGGGCCCTACGAGCAGTACTTC. Its protein product is CASSKTGPYEQYF.

This chain links TRBV4-1 with TRBJ1-2; D is unresolved. Germline CDR1 is MGHRA and CDR2 is YSYEKL. This CDR3 comprises 15 residues. Trimming took off 1 base at V and 0 bases at J, with 9 bases between the two ends. This CDR3 reads CASSQVAGANYGYTF. Here the CDR3 DNA reads TGCGCCAGCAGCCAAGTGGCCGGGGCTAACTATGGCTACACCTTC.

The V and J genes are TRBV18 and TRBJ2-5; D perhaps matches TRBD1 (6 bases). CDR1 is KGHSH, CDR2 LQKENI, per germline. The CDR3 contains 14 residues. The ends were cut back, 4 bases at V and 2 bases at J, with 11 bases in the middle. The CDR3 protein is CASSLMGAQETQYF. The CDR3, as DNA: TGTGCCAGCTCACTGATGGGGGCACAAGAGACCCAGTACTTC.

The rearrangement joins TRBV7-9 to TRBJ2-7, with 7 bases aligning to TRBD1. After removal of 3 bases from V and 1 base from J, the junction contained 3 bases not matched to a gene. The germline gives CDR1 SEHNR, CDR2 FQNEAQ (reference sequence). This CDR3 has 14 amino acids. The CDR3 DNA sequence: TGTGCCAGCAGCTTCGCAGGGGGATCCTACGAGCAGTACGTC. Amino acids: CASSFAGGSYEQYV.

The table lists this clone with a count of one. The CDR3 region is CASRSGQGDTQYF. In nucleotides, the CDR3 is TGTGCCAGCAGGTCAGGACAGGGAGATACGCAGTATTTT. The chain combines TRBV11-2 with TRBJ2-3, with 8 bases aligning to TRBD1. Germline lookup yields CDR1 SGHAT and CDR2 FQNNGV. The CDR3 consists of 13 residues. The ends lost 6 bases at V and 5 bases at J; junction bases unmatched: 4.

The genes are TRBV11-2 and TRBJ1-1; D is unclear. CDR1 is SGHAT and CDR2 is FQNNGV in the germline V gene. The CDR3 covers 14 residues. With 1 base removed from V and 6 bases from J, the gap between germline ends came to 12 bases. CDR3 nucleotide sequence: TGTGCCAGCAGCTTAGTGGTGGTCGGGGCTGAAGCTTTCTTT. Residues: CASSLVVVGAEAFF.

The genes are TRBV30 and TRBJ2-3, with 12 bases lining up with TRBD2. Per germline, CDR1 GTSNPN and CDR2 SVGIG (reference sequence). The CDR3 runs to 17 residues. V lost 4 bases, J lost 2 bases, and 10 bases stayed unmatched. CDR3 amino acids: CAWTRTSGGRPTDTQYF. The CDR3 nucleotides read TGTGCCTGGACCAGAACTAGCGGGGGGCGCCCCACAGATACGCAGTATTTT.

This chain joins TRBV5-6 and TRBJ2-5, with D possibly being TRBD1 (6 bases). The CDR3 length is 15 residues. Between the trimmed V and J ends, which lost 3 bases and 3 bases, there was a span of 15 bases. Germline V gene data show CDR1 as SGHDT and CDR2 as YYEEEE. The CDR3 sequence is CASSYRQQGKETQYF. DNA of the CDR3: TGTGCCAGCAGCTACCGTCAACAGGGAAAAGAGACCCAGTACTTC.

This chain links TRBV28 with TRBJ1-2, with 10 bases identical to TRBD1. From germline, CDR1 is MDHEN and CDR2 SYDVKM. The CDR3 has 16 amino acids. V was pared by 8 bases and J by 5 bases, with 14 bases of the junction left unmatched. The DNA of the CDR3 is TGTGCCAGCCTTAGTTTGGCCGGACAGGGGGGTTATGGCTACACCTTC. Amino acids: CASLSLAGQGGYGYTF.

This chain joins TRBV4-1 and TRBJ2-3; 10 bases are a match to TRBD2. Trimming at V came to 1 base and at J to 0 bases, leaving 10 bases not matched to a gene. CDR1 is MGHRA and CDR2 is YSYEKL in the germline V gene. The CDR3 totals 19 residues. The CDR3: CASSQGVSGGQTSTDTQYF. The CDR3 DNA reads TGCGCCAGCAGCCAAGGGGTTAGCGGGGGGCAGACTAGCACAGATACGCAGTATTTT.

This chain joins TRBV24-1 and TRBJ2-3; D may be TRBD1 (5 bases). The CDR3 runs to 17 residues. CDR1 and CDR2 (germline): KGHDR, SFDVKD. V lost 4 bases and J lost 3, with 19 bases in between. CDR3 coding DNA: TGTGCCACCAGTGACGGACACAGCGTTGTGAGTACAGATACGCAGTATTTT. It translates to CATSDGHSVVSTDTQYF.

This clone was seen a few times. This CDR3 reads CASQGITETQYF. CDR3 coding DNA: TGTGCCAGCCAGGGGATAACGGAGACCCAGTACTTC. This chain links TRBV5-8 with TRBJ2-5, with D possibly matching TRBD1 (6 bases). This CDR3 has 12 amino acids. Per the germline V gene, CDR1 is SGHTS and CDR2 is YDEGEE. Trimming removed 7 bases at V and 5 bases at J, with 12 bases between.

The sample holds one count of this clone. The chain is built from TRBV5-1 and TRBJ2-5, with 7 bases fitting TRBD1. The germline gives CDR1 SGHRS, CDR2 YFSETQ. The CDR3 is 13 amino acids. V gave up 0 bases and J gave up 7 bases; unmatched junction bases: 3. CDR3 DNA: TGCGCCAGCAGCTTGGAGGGGGCAGGGACCCAGTACTTC. This codes for CASSLEGAGTQYF.

This clone was counted a single time. The J gene is TRBJ1-1, the V gene TRBV18; 11 bases align to TRBD1. Germline assignment: CDR1 KGHSH and CDR2 LQKENI. The V gene end was trimmed by 5 bases and the J gene end by 1 base; junction bases not matched to a gene: 9. This CDR3 comprises 17 residues. The CDR3 bases are TGTGCCAGCTCATTATCCGGGACAGGGGGTGCGAACACTGAAGCTTTCTTT. It is translated as CASSLSGTGGANTEAFF.